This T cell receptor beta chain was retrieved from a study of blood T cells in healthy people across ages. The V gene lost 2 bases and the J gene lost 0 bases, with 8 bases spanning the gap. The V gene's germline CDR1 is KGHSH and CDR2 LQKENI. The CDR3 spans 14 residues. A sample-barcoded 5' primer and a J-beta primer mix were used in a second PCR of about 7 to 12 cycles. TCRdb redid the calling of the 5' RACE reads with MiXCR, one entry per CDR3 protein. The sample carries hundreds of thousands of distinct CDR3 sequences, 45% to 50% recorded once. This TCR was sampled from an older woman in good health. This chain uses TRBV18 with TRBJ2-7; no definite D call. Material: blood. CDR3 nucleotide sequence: TGTGCCAGCTCACCAACCTCCGACTCCTACGAGCAGTACTTC. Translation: CASSPTSDSYEQYF.